These T cell receptor beta chains were read from a single sample in a study of blood T cell repertoires in COVID-19. Repertoires were generated with immunoSEQ multiplex PCR, while TCRdb's copy carries only in-frame clones and drops some. The sample has 100,000 to 150,000 clones; around four fifths are singletons. The sequencing sample was made of peripheral blood. Receptors were obtained from a man aged 55 to 69 with acute or convalescent COVID-19. Each CDR3 is given with its conserved first and last residue. The D gene is left open where the match is weak. Clone size is given for some rows only: seen once, a few or many times, or a class if the clone is expanded.

v_gene	j_gene	abundance	d_gene	CDR3aa	CDR3nt
TRBV5-8	TRBJ1-1	-	-	CASSLQQTNTEAFF	TGTGCCAGCAGCTTACAACAGACGAACACTGAAGCTTTCTTT
TRBV6-1	TRBJ2-4	-	TRBD2	CASSEGLAGGLSFF	TGTGCCAGCAGTGAAGGACTAGCGGGGGGGCTTTCATTTTTC
TRBV18	TRBJ1-2	-	-	CASSPTGNYGYTF	TGTGCCAGCTCACCAACAGGAAACTATGGCTACACCTTC
TRBV10-1	TRBJ2-7	-	TRBD1	CASSLGTGRSYEQYF	TGCGCCAGCAGCCTCGGGACAGGACGGTCCTACGAGCAGTACTTC
TRBV6-6	TRBJ1-2	-	TRBD1	CASSAAGGNGYTF	TGTGCCAGCAGTGCAGCAGGGGGCAATGGCTACACCTTC
TRBV7-3	TRBJ2-3	-	TRBD2	CASSLSSGRVTDTQYF	TGTGCCAGCAGCTTATCCAGCGGGAGGGTCACAGATACGCAGTATTTT
TRBV12-3/TRBV12-4	TRBJ2-1	-	TRBD2	CASLIAGSNEQFF	TGTGCCAGCCTAATAGCGGGGTCTAATGAGCAGTTCTTC
TRBV6-1	TRBJ2-6	few	TRBD2	CASSGTSGGTAGANVLTF	TGTGCCAGCAGTGGGACTAGCGGGGGGACCGCTGGGGCCAACGTCCTGACTTTC
TRBV11-2	TRBJ2-5	-	-	CASSSMETQYF	TGTGCCAGCAGCTCAATGGAGACCCAGTACTTC
TRBV27	TRBJ2-7	-	TRBD2	CASSPGGAVWEQYF	TGTGCCAGCAGCCCCGGGGGGGCGGTCTGGGAGCAGTACTTC
TRBV3-1/TRBV3-2	TRBJ1-2	-	TRBD1	CASRAGGVDGYTF	TGTGCCAGCCGGGCAGGGGGCGTCGATGGCTACACCTTC
TRBV2	TRBJ1-6	-	TRBD1	CASKGTGNSPLHF	TGTGCCAGCAAGGGGACAGGGAATTCACCCCTCCACTTT
TRBV4-1	TRBJ2-6	-	-	CASSQTDRLSGANVLTF	TGCGCCAGCAGCCAGACCGACCGACTCTCTGGGGCCAACGTCCTGACTTTC
TRBV7-3	TRBJ2-6	few	-	CASSPRGLGANVLTF	TGTGCCAGCAGCCCCCGGGGGTTAGGGGCCAACGTCCTGACTTTC
TRBV30	TRBJ1-1	few	TRBD1	CAWEGQMNTEAFF	TGTGCCTGGGAGGGACAGATGAACACTGAAGCTTTCTTT
TRBV3-1/TRBV3-2	TRBJ1-1	-	-	CASSQNQGGAEAFF	TGTGCCAGCAGCCAAAACCAGGGAGGCGCTGAAGCTTTCTTT
TRBV6-2/TRBV6-3	TRBJ1-1	once	TRBD1	CASSGQGGFEAFF	TGTGCCAGCAGTGGACAGGGTGGCTTTGAAGCTTTCTTT
TRBV25-1	TRBJ1-2	-	-	CASSESGVANYGYTF	TGTGCCAGCAGTGAGTCAGGGGTAGCTAACTATGGCTACACCTTC
TRBV27	TRBJ1-5	-	-	CASSRAGGYSNQPQHF	TGTGCCAGCAGTAGAGCCGGGGGTTATAGCAATCAGCCCCAGCATTTT
TRBV6-5	TRBJ1-2	few	-	CASRIAGVGSYGYTF	TGTGCCAGTAGGATTGCAGGGGTTGGGAGCTATGGCTACACCTTC
TRBV7-8	TRBJ2-2	few	-	CASSLLAVDGELFF	TGTGCCAGCAGCTTATTAGCGGTGGACGGGGAGCTGTTTTTT
TRBV19	TRBJ1-5	-	-	CASETGLNQPQHF	TGTGCCAGTGAGACAGGTCTTAATCAGCCCCAGCATTTT
TRBV18	TRBJ1-5	-	-	CASTGQNSNQPQHF	TGTGCCAGCACTGGACAGAATAGCAATCAGCCCCAGCATTTT
TRBV5-1	TRBJ1-1	-	TRBD1	CASSSPDRGNTEAFF	TGCGCCAGCAGCTCCCCGGACAGGGGGAACACTGAAGCTTTCTTT
TRBV6-5	TRBJ1-1	-	TRBD1	CASSYPQGVNTEAFF	TGTGCCAGCAGTTACCCACAGGGGGTAAACACTGAAGCTTTCTTT
TRBV7-3	TRBJ2-1	-	-	CASSPSRQVNNEQFF	TGTGCCAGCAGCCCGAGTCGCCAGGTCAATAATGAGCAGTTCTTC
TRBV4-1	TRBJ1-2	-	-	CASSQVGAGGYTF	TGCGCCAGCAGCCAAGTGGGGGCAGGTGGCTACACCTTC
TRBV11-2	TRBJ2-7	once	-	CASSYGFSYEQYF	TGTGCCAGCAGCTATGGCTTCTCCTACGAGCAGTACTTC
TRBV5-1	TRBJ2-5	-	TRBD2	CASSETRGVAETQYF	TGCGCCAGCAGCGAGACCCGGGGGGTTGCAGAGACCCAGTACTTC
TRBV11-2	TRBJ1-1	-	-	CASSLIQGGTEAFF	TGTGCCAGCAGCTTAATACAGGGTGGCACTGAAGCTTTCTTT
TRBV7-9	TRBJ1-6	few	-	CASSLVQGSYNSPLHF	TGTGCCAGCAGCTTAGTTCAGGGGTCCTATAATTCACCCCTCCACTTT
TRBV10-1	TRBJ2-3	few	TRBD2	CASSDRRASGPTRTDTQYF	TGCGCCAGCAGTGACCGAAGGGCTAGCGGGCCCACCCGCACAGATACGCAGTATTTT
TRBV5-1	TRBJ2-1	-	-	CASSLGRTSSSYNEQFF	TGCGCCAGCAGCTTGGGTAGGACTTCCAGCTCCTACAATGAGCAGTTCTTC
TRBV12-3/TRBV12-4	TRBJ2-1	-	-	CASSSRYNEQFF	TGTGCCAGCAGTTCTAGATACAATGAGCAGTTCTTC
TRBV10-3	TRBJ2-1	-	TRBD2	CAIGRTSGSNEQFF	TGTGCCATCGGTAGGACTAGCGGAAGCAATGAGCAGTTCTTC
TRBV5-6	TRBJ1-1	-	TRBD1	CASSLLQGETEAFF	TGTGCCAGCAGCTTACTACAGGGGGAAACTGAAGCTTTCTTT
TRBV18	TRBJ1-2	-	-	CASSRTLGDYGYTF	TGTGCCAGCTCCCGCACCCTAGGAGACTATGGCTACACCTTC
TRBV5-6	TRBJ2-3	few	TRBD2	CASSFGRGAQKTSTDTQYF	TGTGCCAGCAGCTTTGGGCGGGGGGCACAAAAGACTAGCACAGATACGCAGTATTTT
TRBV12-5	TRBJ2-3	-	TRBD1	CASGLGTVISDTQYF	TGTGCTAGTGGTTTAGGGACAGTGATTTCAGATACGCAGTATTTT
TRBV2	TRBJ1-5	-	TRBD1	CASSEEGQAFYQPQHF	TGTGCCAGCAGTGAAGAGGGACAGGCCTTTTATCAGCCCCAGCATTTT